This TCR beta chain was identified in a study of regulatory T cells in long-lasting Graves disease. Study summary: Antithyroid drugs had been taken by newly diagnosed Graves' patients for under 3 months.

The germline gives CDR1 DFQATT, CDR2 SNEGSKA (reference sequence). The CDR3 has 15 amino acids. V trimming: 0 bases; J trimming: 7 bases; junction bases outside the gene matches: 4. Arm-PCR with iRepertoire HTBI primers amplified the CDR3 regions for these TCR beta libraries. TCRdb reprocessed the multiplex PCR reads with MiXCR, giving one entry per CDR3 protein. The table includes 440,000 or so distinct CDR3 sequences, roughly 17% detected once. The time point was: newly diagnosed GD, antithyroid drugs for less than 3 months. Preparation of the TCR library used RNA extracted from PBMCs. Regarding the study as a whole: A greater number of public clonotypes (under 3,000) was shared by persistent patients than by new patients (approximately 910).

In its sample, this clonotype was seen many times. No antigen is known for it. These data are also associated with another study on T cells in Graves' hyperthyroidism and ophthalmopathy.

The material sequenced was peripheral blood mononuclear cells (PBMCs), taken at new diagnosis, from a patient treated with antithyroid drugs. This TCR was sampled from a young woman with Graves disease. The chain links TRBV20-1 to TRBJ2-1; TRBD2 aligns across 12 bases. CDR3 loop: CSAREGGLAGNEQFF. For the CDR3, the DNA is TGCAGTGCTAGAGAGGGTGGACTAGCGGGAAATGAGCAGTTCTTC.